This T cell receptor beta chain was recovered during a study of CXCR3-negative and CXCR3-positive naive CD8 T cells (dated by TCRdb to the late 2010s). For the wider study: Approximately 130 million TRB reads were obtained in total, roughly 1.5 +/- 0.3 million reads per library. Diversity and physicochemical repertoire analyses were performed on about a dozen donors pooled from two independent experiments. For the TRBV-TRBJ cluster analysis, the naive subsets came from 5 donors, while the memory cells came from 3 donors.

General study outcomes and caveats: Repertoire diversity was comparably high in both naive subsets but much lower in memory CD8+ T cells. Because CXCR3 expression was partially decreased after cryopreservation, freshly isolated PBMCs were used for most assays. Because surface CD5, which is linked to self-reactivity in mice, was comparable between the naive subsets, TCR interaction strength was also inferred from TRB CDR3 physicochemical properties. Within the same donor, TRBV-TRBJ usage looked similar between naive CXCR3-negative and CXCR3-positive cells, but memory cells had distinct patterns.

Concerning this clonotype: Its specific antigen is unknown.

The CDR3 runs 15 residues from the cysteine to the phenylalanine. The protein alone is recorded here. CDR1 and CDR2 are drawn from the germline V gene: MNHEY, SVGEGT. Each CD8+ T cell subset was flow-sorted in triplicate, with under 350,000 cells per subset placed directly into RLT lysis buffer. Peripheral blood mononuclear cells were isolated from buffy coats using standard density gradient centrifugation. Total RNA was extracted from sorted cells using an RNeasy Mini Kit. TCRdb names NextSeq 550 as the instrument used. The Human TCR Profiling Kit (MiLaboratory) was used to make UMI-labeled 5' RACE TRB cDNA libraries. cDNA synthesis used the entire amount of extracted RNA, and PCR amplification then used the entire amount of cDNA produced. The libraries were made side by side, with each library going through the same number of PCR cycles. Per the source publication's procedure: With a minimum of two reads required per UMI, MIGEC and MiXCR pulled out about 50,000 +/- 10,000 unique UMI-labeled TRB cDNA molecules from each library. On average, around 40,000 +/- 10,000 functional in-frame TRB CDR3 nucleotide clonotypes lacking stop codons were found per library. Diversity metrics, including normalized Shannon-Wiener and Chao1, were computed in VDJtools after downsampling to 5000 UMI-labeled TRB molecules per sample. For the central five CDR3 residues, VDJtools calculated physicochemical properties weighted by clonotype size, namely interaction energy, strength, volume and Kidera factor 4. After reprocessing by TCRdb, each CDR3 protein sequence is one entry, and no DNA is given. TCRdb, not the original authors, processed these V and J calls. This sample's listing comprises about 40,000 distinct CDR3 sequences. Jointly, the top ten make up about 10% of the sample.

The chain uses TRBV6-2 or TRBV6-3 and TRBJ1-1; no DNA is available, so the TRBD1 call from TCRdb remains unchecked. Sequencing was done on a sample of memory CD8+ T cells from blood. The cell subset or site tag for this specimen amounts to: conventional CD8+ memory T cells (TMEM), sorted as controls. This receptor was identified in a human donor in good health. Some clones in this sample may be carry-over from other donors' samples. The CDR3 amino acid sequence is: CASSPRGRPNTEAFF.